The entry below gives a single T cell receptor beta chain sequence along with its context. No antigen is known for it. This sample stems from a study of Ad26.COV2.S vaccination and SARS-CoV-2 variants. CDR1 is DFQATT and CDR2 is SNEGSKA in the germline V gene (reference sequence). V dropped 3 bases and J dropped 4; count of bases not matched to a gene: 13. The CDR3 spans 16 residues. Specified treatment: some 20 received Ad26.COV2.S at low or high dose, single or two shots; 5 received placebo; per-sample allocation not given. Sampling occurred on day 63 after the first vaccine or placebo injection. General study points: Vaccine and placebo groups showed comparable non-spike TCR breadth.

Only in-frame clones appear in the TCRdb table, and some are missing; sequencing was by immunoSEQ multiplex PCR. The repertoire holds 350,000 to 500,000 clones, with less than 95% as singletons. The sequencing used peripheral blood, collected in a trial of Ad26.COV2.S vaccine versus placebo. V and J are TRBV20-1 and TRBJ2-3; 7 bases fit TRBD1. The receptor was isolated from a person aged 18-60 years who received the Ad26.COV2.S COVID-19 vaccine or a placebo. The CDR3 spells CSASGATGREADTQYF. As DNA, the CDR3 is TGCAGTGCTAGTGGCGCGACAGGGAGAGAGGCAGATACGCAGTATTTT.